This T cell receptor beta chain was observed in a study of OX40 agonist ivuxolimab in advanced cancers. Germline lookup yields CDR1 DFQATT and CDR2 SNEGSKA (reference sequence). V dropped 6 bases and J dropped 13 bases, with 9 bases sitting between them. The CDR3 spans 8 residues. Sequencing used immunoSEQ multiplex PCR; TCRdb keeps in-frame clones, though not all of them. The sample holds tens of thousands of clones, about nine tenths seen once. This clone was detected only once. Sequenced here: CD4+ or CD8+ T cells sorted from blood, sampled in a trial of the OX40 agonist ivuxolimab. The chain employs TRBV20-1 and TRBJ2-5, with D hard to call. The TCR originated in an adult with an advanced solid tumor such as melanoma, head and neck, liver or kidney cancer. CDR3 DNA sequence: TGCAGTGCCTCCGGTTCGTACTTC. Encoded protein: CSASGSYF.